The 29 T cell receptor beta chains reported below all come from one sample, sequenced in a study of Ad26.COV2.S vaccination and SARS-CoV-2 variants. Assay used: immunoSEQ multiplex PCR; TCRdb lists only in-frame clones, some missing. The sample holds around 320,000 clones, more than 75% seen once. Treatment meaning: around 19 received Ad26.COV2.S at low or high dose, single or two shots; several received placebo; per-sample allocation not given. Sampling was done on day 63 after the first vaccine or placebo injection. The material sequenced was peripheral blood, taken in a trial of Ad26.COV2.S vaccine versus placebo. The receptors here all came from a person between 18 and 59 years old who received the Ad26.COV2.S COVID-19 vaccine or a placebo.

The V and J genes are TRBV4-1 and TRBJ2-7; perhaps TRBD1 as D (6 bases). The CDR3 loop spans 14 amino acids. V was cut by 1 base and J by 4 bases, with 11 bases left in between. Germline-derived CDR1 and CDR2 are MGHRA and YSYEKL. The CDR3: CASSQGGQAYEQYF. The DNA of the CDR3 is TGCGCCAGCAGCCAAGGGGGACAAGCATACGAGCAGTACTTC.

The V call is TRBV25-1, the J call TRBJ1-1; possible D gene TRBD1, 5 bases. This CDR3 has 16 amino acids. Trimming removed 2 bases from V and 0 bases from J, with 13 bases in between. Germline assignment: CDR1 MGHDK and CDR2 SYGVNS. The CDR3 sequence: CASSEGGTGMNTEAFF. CDR3 sequence (DNA): TGTGCCAGCAGTGAAGGGGGAACAGGCATGAACACTGAAGCTTTCTTT. The variable domain in full, with the rest retrieved from reference TRBV25-1 and TRBJ1-1, is EADIYQTPRYLVIGTGKKITLECSQTMGHDKMYWYQQDPGMELHLIHYSYGVNSTEKGDLSSESTVSRIRTEHFPLTLESARPSHTSQYLCASSEGGTGMNTEAFFGQGTRLTVV.

V and J are TRBV7-2 and TRBJ2-1; D tentatively fits TRBD1 or TRBD2 (5 bases each). The ends were cut back, 5 bases at V and 1 base at J, with 15 bases in the middle. The CDR3 sequence is 16 residues long. Per germline, CDR1 SGHTA and CDR2 FQGNSA. The CDR3 region has the DNA TGTGCCAGCAGCATCTTCTGGGGGAGTTCCTACAATGAGCAGTTCTTC. Amino acid sequence: CASSIFWGSSYNEQFF.

V usage is TRBV7-3 and J usage is TRBJ2-1, with D uncertain. The CDR3 is made up of 15 amino acids. Germline V gene lookup returns CDR1 SGHTA and CDR2 FQGTGA. V lost 5 bases, J lost 3 bases, and 14 bases lay in between. The CDR3 loop reads CASSPRDGHYNEQFF. CDR3 in DNA: TGTGCCAGCAGCCCCCGCGACGGCCACTACAATGAGCAGTTCTTC.

The sample holds one count of this clone. V usage is TRBV19 and J usage is TRBJ2-7, with D hard to call. The CDR3 is made up of 14 amino acids. Trimming shortened V by 7 bases and J by 3 bases, and 16 bases separated the two germline ends. Germline values: CDR1 LNHDA, CDR2 SQIVND (reference sequence). The CDR3 sequence: CASNPMPGDYEQYF. Here the CDR3 DNA reads TGTGCCAGTAACCCCATGCCCGGAGACTACGAGCAGTACTTC.

The V call is TRBV5-8, the J call TRBJ2-5; 8 positions match TRBD2. After removal of 4 bases from V and 4 bases from J, the junction contained 12 bases not matched to a gene. Germline CDR1 is SGHTS and CDR2 is YDEGEE. The CDR3 length is 16 residues. CDR3 sequence (DNA): TGTGCCAGCAGCCGCGGGAGTAGCGGGGTTGGAGAGACCCAGTACTTC. This translates into CASSRGSSGVGETQYF.

V is TRBV18 and J is TRBJ2-1; D assignment may be TRBD1 or TRBD2 (5 bases each). The CDR3 is 15 amino acids. Per the germline V gene, CDR1 is KGHSH and CDR2 is LQKENI. V was trimmed by 2 bases and J by 9 bases, leaving 17 bases between them. Here the CDR3 DNA reads TGTGCCAGCTCACCAGAGCACGGGGCGGTTGGTGAGCAGTTCTTC. Its translation is CASSPEHGAVGEQFF.

The chain combines TRBV30 with TRBJ2-7; D possibly corresponds to TRBD1 (6 bases). The germline V and J ends were trimmed by 1 base and 0 bases, with 10 bases remaining between them. The germline V gene has CDR1 GTSNPN and CDR2 SVGIG (reference sequence). The CDR3 consists of 14 residues. CDR3 DNA: TGTGCCTGGAGTGATCCGGACAGCTCCTACGAGCAGTACTTC. Residues: CAWSDPDSSYEQYF.

This clone was detected only once. The J gene is TRBJ2-1, the V gene TRBV15; 7 nucleotides match TRBD2. The CDR3 consists of 15 residues. Looked up from germline, CDR1 is LNHNV and CDR2 is YYDKDF (reference sequence). V shed 6 bases and J 4 bases; nucleotides not matched to a gene: 9. As DNA, the CDR3 is TGTGCCACCAGTTACACAGCGGGGCAATACAATGAGCAGTTCTTC. This encodes CATSYTAGQYNEQFF.

The V and J genes are TRBV21-1 and TRBJ2-2. TRBV21-1 counts as a pseudogene. There are 18 residues in the CDR3. The CDR3 DNA sequence: TGTGCCAGCAGCAAAGCGCTTTACGAGACGAGATCCACCGGGGAGCTGTTTTTT. This encodes CASSKALYETRSTGELFF.

The V and J genes are TRBV7-3 and TRBJ1-2; 7 positions match TRBD1. Unmatched junction bases numbered 1, after V lost 0 bases and J lost 6 bases. Germline values: CDR1 SGHTA, CDR2 FQGTGA. The CDR3 covers 13 residues. The CDR3 reads CASSLTQGDGYTF. CDR3 DNA: TGTGCCAGCAGCTTAACGCAGGGGGATGGCTACACCTTC.

The rearrangement joins TRBV2 to TRBJ2-7; 9 nucleotides align to TRBD1. With 4 bases clipped from V and 3 bases from J, the junction kept 1 base outside the gene matches. CDR1 and CDR2 from the germline V gene are SNHLY and FYNNEI. This CDR3 has 13 amino acids. CDR3 nucleotides: TGTGCCAGCAGTGGGACAGGGGACTACGAGCAGTACTTC. Translated, it gives CASSGTGDYEQYF.

The DNA for the CDR3 is TGTGCCAGCAGCTTAGCAACAGGAGCTAACTATGGCTACACCTTC. Translated, it gives CASSLATGANYGYTF. The chain carries TRBV7-6 and TRBJ1-2, with a weak D call TRBD1 (5 bases). Germline-derived CDR1 and CDR2 are SGHVS and FNYEAQ. V lost 0 bases, J lost 0 bases, and 8 bases lay in between. The CDR3 contains 15 residues. The full variable domain, in which reference TRBV7-6 and TRBJ1-2 provide the parts outside the CDR3, is GAGVSQSPRYKVTKRGQDVALRCDPISGHVSLYWYRQALGQGPEFLTYFNYEAQQDKSGLPNDRFSAERPEGSISTLTIQRTEQRDSAMYRCASSLATGANYGYTFGSGTRLTVV.

The CDR3 region is CASSDRISGGRRSYNEQFF. The CDR3 coding sequence is TGCGCCAGCAGCGACCGCATTAGCGGGGGCCGCCGTTCCTACAATGAGCAGTTCTTC. The chain uses TRBV5-1 and TRBJ2-1; 9 nucleotides line up with TRBD2. Trimming removed 4 bases from V and 1 base from J; junction bases left unmatched: 15. The V gene's germline CDR1 is SGHRS and CDR2 YFSETQ. CDR3 length: 19 amino acids.

This chain uses TRBV11-3 with TRBJ1-2, with D uncertain. The length of the CDR3 is 12 residues. The germline CDR1 and CDR2 sequences are SGHNT and YENEEA. V shed 0 bases and J shed 8 bases, with 7 bases lying between them. The CDR3 DNA reads as TGTGCCAGCAGCTTAGACGGGAGAGGCTACACCTTC. Its translation: CASSLDGRGYTF.

In this sample, this clone turned up a few times. The chain has TRBV29-1 and TRBJ2-7, with D perhaps TRBD2 (6 bases). V gave up 2 bases and J gave up 0 bases, with 8 bases separating them. The CDR3 is 13 amino acids. Germline V gene sequence: CDR1 SQVTM, CDR2 ANQGSEA. The CDR3 loop is CSVERGNSYEQYF. CDR3 coding DNA: TGCAGCGTTGAACGGGGGAACTCCTACGAGCAGTACTTC.

In DNA, the CDR3 is TGTGCCAGCAGCGACTTTCTAGCGGATGAGCAGTTCTTC. Amino acids: CASSDFLADEQFF. V is TRBV2 and J is TRBJ2-1; 7 positions match TRBD2. CDR3 length: 13 amino acids. Germline V CDR1 and CDR2: SNHLY, FYNNEI. V was pared by 6 bases and J by 8 bases, with 7 bases of the junction left unmatched.

The J gene is TRBJ2-3, the V gene TRBV27, with 14 positions matching TRBD2. CDR3 length: 18 residues. Germline V gene sequence: CDR1 MNHEY, CDR2 SMNVEV (reference sequence). V shed 6 bases and J 1 base; nucleotides not matched to a gene: 9. CDR3 in DNA: TGTGCCAGCAGGCCCGGACTAGCGGGGGGAAGGGGCACAGATACGCAGTATTTT. This codes for CASRPGLAGGRGTDTQYF.

This chain uses TRBV24-1 with TRBJ2-1, with 9 bases that match TRBD1. CDR1 is KGHDR, CDR2 SFDVKD, per germline. There are 15 residues in the CDR3. The J segment lost 8 bases and the V segment lost 3 bases, leaving 7 bases of the junction unmatched. CDR3 in amino acids: CATSDGGQGPYEQFF. Written as DNA, the CDR3 is TGTGCCACCAGTGATGGGGGACAGGGTCCCTATGAGCAGTTCTTC.

The chain recombines TRBV19 with TRBJ2-3; D is undetermined. This CDR3 has 14 residues. Trimming cost V 3 bases and J 4 bases, with 11 bases left between them. Germline CDR1 and CDR2: LNHDA and SQIVND (reference sequence). CDR3 bases: TGTGCCAGTAGTATGGGCAGGTTGGCAGATACGCAGTATTTT. Its protein product is CASSMGRLADTQYF.

CDR3 protein: CAWSVLRGLETQYF. In DNA, the CDR3 is TGTGCCTGGAGTGTACTTAGGGGGCTTGAGACCCAGTACTTC. The gene calls are TRBV30 and TRBJ2-5, with 7 bases aligning to TRBD1. The CDR3 has 14 amino acids. Germline-derived CDR1 and CDR2 are GTSNPN and SVGIG (reference sequence). The V gene end was trimmed by 0 bases and the J gene end by 5 bases; junction bases not matched to a gene: 6.

The chain carries TRBV7-8 and TRBJ2-1, with TRBD2 identical over 7 bases. The ends lost 1 base at V and 11 bases at J; junction bases unmatched: 5. Germline V gene lookup returns CDR1 SGHVS and CDR2 FQNEAQ. There are 13 residues in the CDR3. The CDR3 spells CASSLGPSGKQFF. The CDR3 region has the DNA TGTGCCAGCAGCTTAGGGCCTAGCGGAAAGCAGTTCTTC.

The J gene is TRBJ2-1, the V gene TRBV3-1 (or the pseudogene TRBV3-2); D ambiguous. Germline values: CDR1 LGHDT, CDR2 YNNKEL (reference sequence). Trimming left V 0 bases short and J 9 bases short, with 15 bases between. The CDR3 consists of 15 residues. CDR3 nucleotides: TGTGCCAGCAGCCAAGAAGTGACCGACTGGGGTGAGCAGTTCTTC. Protein sequence: CASSQEVTDWGEQFF.

In nucleotides, the CDR3 is TGCGCCAGCAGCTCCCGGGACAGCTACGAGCAGTACTTC. Amino acids: CASSSRDSYEQYF. V and J are TRBV5-1 and TRBJ2-7; TRBD1 matches at 7 bases. With 3 bases clipped from V and 3 bases from J, the junction kept 3 bases outside the gene matches. CDR1 SGHRS and CDR2 YFSETQ come from the germline V gene. CDR3 length equals 13 residues.

The chain has TRBV6-6 and TRBJ2-1, with D hard to call. CDR3 length: 14 residues. Germline V gives CDR1 MNHNY, CDR2 SVGAGI (reference sequence). V shed 2 bases and J shed 4 bases, with 9 bases lying between them. The DNA for the CDR3 is TGTGCCAGCAGTTACCGTGACCCTTACAATGAGCAGTTCTTC. Amino acid sequence: CASSYRDPYNEQFF.

The sample holds a few counts of this clone. The gene calls are TRBV6-5 and TRBJ2-1, with D unresolved. CDR1 and CDR2 (germline): MNHEY, SVGAGI. The CDR3 has 13 amino acids. V was shortened by 0 bases and J by 10 bases, with 10 bases between the two germline ends. The CDR3 spells CASSYSVTKEQFF. For the CDR3, the DNA is TGTGCCAGCAGTTACTCTGTTACCAAGGAGCAGTTCTTC.

The genes are TRBV24-1 and TRBJ1-3, with a tentative D call TRBD1 (6 bases). V was trimmed by 5 bases and J by 0 bases, leaving 22 bases between them. Germline CDR1 is KGHDR and CDR2 is SFDVKD. CDR3 length: 19 amino acids. For the CDR3, the DNA is TGTGCCACCAGTGTGGGACACAATGTCCGGCCTTCCTCTGGAAACACCATATATTTT. This encodes CATSVGHNVRPSSGNTIYF.

In this sample, this clone turned up a few times. V and J are TRBV6-1 and TRBJ1-1; TRBD1 is a possible D gene (6 bases). Trimming took off 6 bases at V and 1 base at J, with 15 bases between the two ends. CDR3 size: 15 residues. Per germline, CDR1 MNHNS and CDR2 SASEGT. This chain's CDR3 is CASSQGQRQNTEAFF. The CDR3 DNA sequence: TGTGCCAGCAGCCAAGGACAGCGACAGAACACTGAAGCTTTCTTT.

V gene TRBV7-6 combines with J gene TRBJ2-3; TRBD1 matches 10 bases. CDR3 length equals 15 residues. V trimming: 5 bases; J trimming: 7 bases; junction bases outside the gene matches: 9. CDR1 is SGHVS and CDR2 is FNYEAQ in the germline V gene. Here the CDR3 reads CASSGPGQGMNTQYF. Here the CDR3 DNA reads TGTGCCAGCAGCGGCCCGGGACAGGGGATGAATACGCAGTATTTT.